The clone carrying this T cell receptor beta chain was seen once. TCRdb keeps only in-frame clones here, not all; method: immunoSEQ multiplex PCR. The data show 45,000 to 55,000 clones, approximately 91% seen once. The data stem from a study of T cell changes during pregnancy in multiple sclerosis. V lost 3 bases, J lost 7 bases, and 4 bases stayed unmatched. CDR3 length: 14 amino acids. The V gene's germline CDR1 is KGHSH and CDR2 LQKENI. The sample was CD4+ T cells from peripheral blood mononuclear cells, taken after pregnancy. The sequence came from a female donor in good health, enrolled as a control in a pregnancy study. The V gene is TRBV18, the J gene TRBJ1-5; 9 positions match TRBD1. CDR3 DNA sequence: TGTGCCAGCTCACCTGGGACAGGGAAACAGCCCCAGCATTTT. Translated: CASSPGTGKQPQHF.